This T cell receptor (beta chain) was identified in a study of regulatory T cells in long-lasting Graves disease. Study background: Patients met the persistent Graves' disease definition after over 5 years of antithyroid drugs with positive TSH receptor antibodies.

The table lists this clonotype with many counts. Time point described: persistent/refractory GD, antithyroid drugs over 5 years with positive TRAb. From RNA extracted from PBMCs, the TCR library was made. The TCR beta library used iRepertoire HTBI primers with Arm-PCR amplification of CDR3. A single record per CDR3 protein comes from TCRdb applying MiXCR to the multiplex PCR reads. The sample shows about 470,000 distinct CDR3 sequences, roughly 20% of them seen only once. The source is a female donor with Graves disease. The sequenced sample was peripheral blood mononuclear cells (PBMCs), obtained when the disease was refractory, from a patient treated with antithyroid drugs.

The CDR3 DNA follows: TGTGCCAGCAGCCACGGGAGCTCCTACGAGCAGTACTTC. Its protein is CASSHGSSYEQYF. V and J are TRBV6-1 and TRBJ2-7; tentatively, D is TRBD2 (6 bases). The length of the CDR3 is 13 residues. The germline V gene has CDR1 MNHNS and CDR2 SASEGT. V lost 6 bases and J lost 0, with 9 bases in between.